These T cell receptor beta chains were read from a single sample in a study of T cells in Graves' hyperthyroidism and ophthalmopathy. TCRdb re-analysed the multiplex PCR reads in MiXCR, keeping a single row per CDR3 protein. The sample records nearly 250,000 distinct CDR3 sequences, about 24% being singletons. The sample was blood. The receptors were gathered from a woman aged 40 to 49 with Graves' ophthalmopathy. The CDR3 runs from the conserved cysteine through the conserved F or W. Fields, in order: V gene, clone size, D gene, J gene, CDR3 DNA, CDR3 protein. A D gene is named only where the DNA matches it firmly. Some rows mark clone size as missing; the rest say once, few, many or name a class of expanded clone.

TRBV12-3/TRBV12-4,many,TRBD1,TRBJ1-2,TGTGCCAGCAGTGGTGCCGGGACAGGGGGCGGCTACACCTTC,CASSGAGTGGGYTF
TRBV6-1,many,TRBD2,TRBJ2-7,TGTGCCAGCAGTGGGACTAGCGGTGAAGAGCAGTACTTC,CASSGTSGEEQYF
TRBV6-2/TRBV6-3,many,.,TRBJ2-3,TGTGCCAGCAGTTGGGCCTTTGCGGGCCGCACCGCTAGCACAGATACGCAGTATTTT,CASSWAFAGRTASTDTQYF
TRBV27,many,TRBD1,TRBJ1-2,TGTGCCAGTTCCGGGACAGGGGGCGGTGGCTACACCTTC,CASSGTGGGGYTF
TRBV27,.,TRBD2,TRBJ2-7,TGTGCCAGCAGTGCGGGACTAGCTCCGGACTACGAGCAGTACTTC,CASSAGLAPDYEQYF
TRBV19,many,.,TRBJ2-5,TGTGCCAGTAGTATGGGATTTTTTGAGACCCAGTACTTC,CASSMGFFETQYF
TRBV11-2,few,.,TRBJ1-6,TGTGCCAGCAGCTTAGATCTTTTCTCTAATTCACCCCTCCACTTT,CASSLDLFSNSPLHF
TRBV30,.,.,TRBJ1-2,TGTGCCTGGAGTGTATGGGCAGCGGATGGCTACACCTTC,CAWSVWAADGYTF
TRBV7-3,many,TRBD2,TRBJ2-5,TGTGCCAGCAGCTTCGAGGGAGGGCGTGGGGAGACCCAGTACTTC,CASSFEGGRGETQYF
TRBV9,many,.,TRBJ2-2,TGTGCCAGCAGCGTATTCGGGGAGCTGTTTTTT,CASSVFGELFF
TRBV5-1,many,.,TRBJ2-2,TGCGCCAGCAGCTTCACGGACCCGAACACCGGGGAGCTGTTTTTT,CASSFTDPNTGELFF
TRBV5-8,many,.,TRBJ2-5,TGTGCCAGCAGCTCCCGGACTACTTGGGGAGAGACCCAGTACTTC,CASSSRTTWGETQYF
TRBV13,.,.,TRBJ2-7,TGTGCCAGCAGCAACACCGGGACGGCGTGGAGCGAGCAGTACTTC,CASSNTGTAWSEQYF
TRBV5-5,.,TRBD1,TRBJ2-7,TGTGCCAGCAGCTTGCACAGGGGGCCCTACGAGCAGTACTTC,CASSLHRGPYEQYF
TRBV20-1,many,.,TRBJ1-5,TGCAGTGCTAGACCTCGCGAAGGGACGGATGATAGCAATCAGCCCCAGCATTTT,CSARPREGTDDSNQPQHF
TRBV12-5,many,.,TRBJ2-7,TGTGCTAGCCGGCTGGGGATCCCCGTTTCCTACGAGCAGTACTTC,CASRLGIPVSYEQYF